The following is a T cell receptor beta chain sequence with its context. Its antigen is still unknown. This specimen comes from a study of T cells in localized non-small cell lung cancer. Study-wide points: Higher blood T cell density tracked longer overall survival. Detection in adjacent lung was observed for a median around 55 of the top 100 tumor clones. Only one tumor region went through sequencing, so heterogeneity may still be there. Uninvolved adjacent lung had the highest recorded T cell clonality, with tumor below it.

Measured with immunoSEQ multiplex PCR; TCRdb has only the in-frame clones, and not every one. Here the sample spans 45,000 to 55,000 clones, roughly 80% being singletons. V dropped 3 bases and J dropped 3 bases, with 8 bases sitting between them. CDR3 length: 13 residues. Germline CDR1 reads MNHEY; CDR2 reads SVGAGI. The chain has TRBV6-5 and TRBJ1-1; D unresolved. This receptor was obtained from a man between 40 and 70 years old with stage I squamous cell lung carcinoma. Sequenced material: peripheral blood, taken before any cancer treatment. The DNA of the CDR3 is TGTGCCAGCAGTTATGAGGCGGACACTGAAGCTTTCTTT. This gives the protein CASSYEADTEAFF.